Detailed here is one TCR beta chain. The antigen remains unidentified. CDR1 and CDR2 from the germline V gene are SNHLY and FYNNEI. The CDR3 consists of 14 residues. The V end lost 7 bases, the J end lost 1 base, and 11 bases lay between the germline ends. Profiling relied on immunoSEQ multiplex PCR, and the TCRdb table lists in-frame clones only, not all of them. The sample has 100,000 to 150,000 clones, 86% seen once. This record comes from a study of PD-1 blockade in mismatch repair-deficient tumors. General observations from the study: After pembrolizumab, tumor-resident clones rose rapidly, then generally contracted before radiologic responses.

This receptor was identified in an adult with mismatch repair-deficient cancer. V is TRBV2 and J is TRBJ1-5; the D gene is possibly TRBD1 (6 bases). The starting material was peripheral blood, obtained 44 weeks after starting pembrolizumab. The CDR3 DNA sequence: TGTGCCAGCAAATTACAGGGCAGCAATCAGCCCCAGCATTTT. As protein: CASKLQGSNQPQHF.